The 23 T cell receptor beta chains reported below all come from one sample, sequenced in a study of cytomegalovirus exposure and HLA in healthy donors. The PCR used 60 Vbeta and 13 Jbeta primers. Sequencing was performed with immunoSEQ multiplex PCR; in TCRdb, only in-frame clones are kept and a portion is missing. The sample lists 120,000 to 150,000 clones, around 80% seen once, with approximately 8.8% in the top ten. The sequenced sample consisted of PBMCs. The receptors were gathered from a woman aged 45-60 years in good health and CMV-seropositive.

This clone came up a few times. The rearrangement links TRBV2 to TRBJ1-6; TRBD1 is a possible D gene (6 bases). The germline gives CDR1 SNHLY, CDR2 FYNNEI. The CDR3 runs to 16 residues. V lost 4 bases and J 5 bases, leaving 15 bases between the germline ends. This CDR3 is CASSVGGRTDNSPLHF. CDR3 in DNA: TGTGCCAGCAGTGTTGGCGGCAGGACAGATAATTCACCCCTCCACTTT.

Worth noting for this clone: The limits of the CDR3 on the DNA are not certain, so only TCRdb's listed CDR3 is given. The chain couples TRBV27 to TRBJ1-2; TRBD1 was called by the table and not checked on the DNA. Including both end residues, the CDR3 is 15 amino acids long. CDR1 and CDR2 from the germline V gene are MNHEY and SMNVEV (reference sequence). The CDR3 reads CASSSSGQGYYGYTF.

The genes are TRBV30 and TRBJ2-7; 7 bases are a match to TRBD1. The CDR3 length is 12 residues. Germline values: CDR1 GTSNPN, CDR2 SVGIG (reference sequence). V lost 4 bases to trimming and J lost 4 bases; unmatched junction nucleotides: 4. The CDR3 spells CAWKTGRYEQYF. In DNA form, the CDR3 reads TGTGCCTGGAAGACAGGGCGATACGAGCAGTACTTC.

The table lists this clone with a few counts. The rearrangement uses TRBV5-8 and TRBJ2-5; 7 bases fit TRBD1. The V and J ends lost 4 bases and 5 bases, in that order; junction bases with no gene match: 14. There are 16 residues in the CDR3. Germline CDR1 SGHTS, CDR2 YDEGEE. The CDR3 sequence is CASSHSGAGGLETQYF. The CDR3 DNA reads as TGTGCCAGCAGCCATTCTGGGGCAGGGGGTTTGGAGACCCAGTACTTC.

The chain carries TRBV28 and TRBJ2-1; tentatively, D is TRBD1 (5 bases). The CDR3 length is 13 residues. Trimming removed 2 bases at V and 10 bases at J, with 12 bases between. Germline assignment: CDR1 MDHEN and CDR2 SYDVKM. The DNA of the CDR3 is TGTGCCAGCAGTTTAGGGGCCCCAGCCGAGCAGTTCTTC. Amino acid sequence: CASSLGAPAEQFF.

The rearrangement uses TRBV7-8 and TRBJ2-7; the match to TRBD1 covers 9 bases. J gave up 0 bases and V 1 base, and 7 bases lay outside the gene matches. This CDR3 spans 17 amino acids. Germline lookup yields CDR1 SGHVS and CDR2 FQNEAQ. The CDR3 nucleotides are TGTGCCAGCAGCTTAGTACGGACAGGGGCACCCTCCTACGAGCAGTACTTC. This encodes CASSLVRTGAPSYEQYF.

The chain couples TRBV7-9 to TRBJ1-6; 12 nucleotides agree with TRBD1. CDR1 SEHNR and CDR2 FQNEAQ come from the germline V gene (reference sequence). The CDR3 runs to 18 residues. V trimming: 4 bases; J trimming: 5 bases; junction bases outside the gene matches: 9. The CDR3 sequence is CASSSPLGTGGDNSPLHF. The CDR3 coding sequence is TGTGCCAGCAGCTCGCCCCTTGGGACAGGGGGCGATAATTCACCCCTCCACTTT.

V usage is TRBV7-2 and J usage is TRBJ2-1; D unresolved. CDR1 SGHTA and CDR2 FQGNSA come from the germline V gene. V was shortened by 6 bases and J by 0 bases, with 15 bases between the two germline ends. This CDR3 has 16 residues. The CDR3 is CASRELVISSYNEQFF. In nucleotides, the CDR3 is TGTGCCAGCAGGGAGCTGGTTATCAGCTCCTACAATGAGCAGTTCTTC.

The V gene is TRBV9, the J gene TRBJ2-1; 8 nucleotides agree with TRBD2. After removal of 4 bases from V and 4 bases from J, the junction contained 4 bases not matched to a gene. Per the germline V gene, CDR1 is SGDLS and CDR2 is YYNGEE. The CDR3 length is 14 residues. CDR3 amino acids: CASSLAGSYNEQFF. CDR3 in DNA: TGTGCCAGCAGCCTAGCGGGTTCTTACAATGAGCAGTTCTTC.

This clone was recorded a few times. V usage is TRBV5-6 and J usage is TRBJ2-7, with TRBD1 identical over 7 bases. The CDR3 has 17 residues. Looked up from germline, CDR1 is SGHDT and CDR2 is YYEEEE. Losses at the gene ends were 6 bases for V and 0 bases for J; bases not matched to a gene: 15. The CDR3 spells CASNQKGTVWSSYEQYF. In nucleotides, the CDR3 is TGTGCCAGCAACCAAAAGGGGACAGTGTGGAGCTCCTACGAGCAGTACTTC.

CDR3 region: CASTGGDDNQPQHF. CDR3 DNA sequence: TGTGCCAGCACAGGGGGCGACGACAATCAGCCCCAGCATTTT. The gene calls are TRBV2 and TRBJ1-5; 8 nucleotides agree with TRBD1. From germline, CDR1 is SNHLY and CDR2 FYNNEI. The CDR3 consists of 14 residues. Losses at the gene ends were 7 bases for V and 3 bases for J; bases not matched to a gene: 5.

This chain connects TRBV19 to TRBJ1-1; D is ambiguous. Germline assignment: CDR1 LNHDA and CDR2 SQIVND (reference sequence). Trimming removed 8 bases from V and 0 bases from J, with 7 bases in between. The CDR3 sequence is 12 residues long. This CDR3 reads CASSNLNTEAFF. The CDR3 DNA reads TGTGCCAGTTCAAACTTGAACACTGAAGCTTTCTTT.

The chain recombines TRBV6-1 with TRBJ1-2, with 8 bases matching TRBD1. Losses at the gene ends were 2 bases for V and 8 bases for J; bases not matched to a gene: 4. CDR1 and CDR2 from the germline V gene are MNHNS and SASEGT. The CDR3 has 13 amino acids. The CDR3 spells CASSESGGLGYTF. DNA for the CDR3: TGTGCCAGCAGTGAATCAGGGGGCTTGGGCTACACCTTC.

The chain joins TRBV25-1 to TRBJ2-7; no clear D gene. Germline assignment: CDR1 MGHDK and CDR2 SYGVNS. This CDR3 has 15 amino acids. Trimming took 2 bases from V and 3 from J, leaving 14 bases between them. Here the CDR3 DNA reads TGTGCCAGCAGTGAAGGGCCACCACCGATCTACGAGCAGTACTTC. Translated: CASSEGPPPIYEQYF.

The genes are TRBV30 and TRBJ2-3; D possibly corresponds to TRBD2 (5 bases). Germline assignment: CDR1 GTSNPN and CDR2 SVGIG (reference sequence). The germline V and J ends were trimmed by 2 bases and 0 bases, with 12 bases remaining between them. The CDR3 length is 15 residues. CDR3 residues: CAWSFGVTSTDTQYF. The CDR3 nucleotides read TGTGCCTGGAGTTTCGGGGTTACTAGCACAGATACGCAGTATTTT.

The chain links TRBV19 to TRBJ2-7, with no clear D. The CDR3 runs to 15 residues. From germline, CDR1 is LNHDA and CDR2 SQIVND (reference sequence). Trimming removed 8 bases at V and 2 bases at J, with 19 bases between. The CDR3 loop reads CASADTPGYPYEQYF. DNA for the CDR3: TGTGCCAGTGCGGATACTCCTGGTTATCCCTACGAGCAGTACTTC.

The rearrangement joins TRBV29-1 to TRBJ2-3; 8 bases line up with TRBD2. The length of the CDR3 is 13 residues. Looked up from germline, CDR1 is SQVTM and CDR2 is ANQGSEA. The junction had 3 bases not matched to a gene; V was cut back by 7 bases and J by 0 bases. The CDR3 loop is CSGGLVSTDTQYF. The CDR3 coding sequence is TGCAGCGGGGGACTAGTAAGCACAGATACGCAGTATTTT.

The chain couples TRBV7-2 to TRBJ2-7; D call uncertain. The CDR3 is made up of 17 amino acids. Germline CDR1 reads SGHTA; CDR2 reads FQGNSA. V lost 4 bases and J lost 4, with 23 bases in between. CDR3 sequence: CASSYALSVLFLYEQYF. The CDR3 DNA follows: TGTGCCAGCAGCTACGCCCTCTCCGTCCTATTCCTGTACGAGCAGTACTTC.

The rearrangement links TRBV27 to TRBJ1-6; no firm D call. The CDR3 extends over 14 amino acids. Germline CDR1 is MNHEY and CDR2 is SMNVEV (reference sequence). V dropped 5 bases and J dropped 7 bases, with 12 bases sitting between them. CDR3: CASSPPGQNSPLHF. The CDR3 DNA is TGTGCCAGCAGTCCCCCTGGGCAGAATTCACCCCTCCACTTT.

This sequence joins TRBV9 and TRBJ1-1; 7 bases are shared with TRBD1. CDR1 is SGDLS and CDR2 is YYNGEE in the germline V gene. The CDR3 consists of 14 residues. Unmatched junction bases numbered 5, after V lost 6 bases and J lost 0 bases. The chain's CDR3 is CASTPGTVNTEAFF. The CDR3 DNA reads as TGTGCCAGCACCCCCGGGACAGTGAACACTGAAGCTTTCTTT. Looking up the rest from reference TRBV9 and TRBJ1-1 gives the full variable domain: DSGVTQTPKHLITATGQRVTLRCSPRSGDLSVYWYQQSLDQGLQFLIQYYNGEERAKGNILERFSAQQFPDLHSELNLSSLELGDSALYFCASTPGTVNTEAFFGQGTRLTVV.

A few counts support this clone. V is TRBV7-9 and J is TRBJ2-1; perhaps TRBD1 as D (6 bases). The CDR3 is 14 amino acids. Germline lookup yields CDR1 SEHNR and CDR2 FQNEAQ (reference sequence). Trimming left V 5 bases short and J 4 bases short, with 12 bases between. CDR3 nucleotides: TGTGCCAGCAGCCCGGGACATACGTACAATGAGCAGTTCTTC. Amino acids: CASSPGHTYNEQFF.

The J gene is TRBJ2-5, the V gene TRBV27; 8 bases fit TRBD2. V shed 7 bases and J 0 bases; nucleotides not matched to a gene: 7. The germline V gene encodes CDR1 MNHEY and CDR2 SMNVEV (reference sequence). CDR3 size: 15 residues. The CDR3 loop reads CASTFSGAYQETQYF. DNA of the CDR3: TGTGCCAGCACCTTTAGCGGGGCCTACCAAGAGACCCAGTACTTC.

This clone was detected only a few times. The chain employs TRBV7-6 and TRBJ1-1; TRBD1 might be the D (6 bases). In germline, CDR1 is SGHVS, CDR2 FNYEAQ. V lost 6 bases and J 3 bases, leaving 11 bases between the germline ends. CDR3 length: 13 amino acids. The CDR3, as DNA: TGTGCCAGCAGTCGTGGACAGCACACTGAAGCTTTCTTT. The encoded protein is CASSRGQHTEAFF.